The 28 T cell receptor beta chains below were found in one sample sequenced in a study of CXCR3-negative and CXCR3-positive naive CD8 T cells. UMI-labeled 5' RACE TRB cDNA libraries were prepared from the cells. From the 5' RACE reads, TCRdb lists one entry per CDR3 protein and no DNA. This sample's table has over 100,000 distinct CDR3 sequences. The sequenced material came from naive CXCR3- CD8+ T cells from blood. Subset defined: CD45RO-CCR7+CD27+CD95- naive CD8+ T cells lacking CXCR3 (TNR3-). These receptors all come from a human donor in good health. Some clones in this sample may be carry-over from other donors' samples.

The genes are TRBV19 and TRBJ1-5; TCRdb picks TRBD1, but there is no DNA to check that call. Germline assignment: CDR1 LNHDA and CDR2 SQIVND (reference sequence). The CDR3 has 15 amino acids. The CDR3 sequence: CASRPGERSNQPQHF.

The rearrangement uses TRBV11-3 and TRBJ2-2; TCRdb reports TRBD1, a call that lacks DNA to check it against. The CDR3 contains 15 residues. CDR1 and CDR2 (germline): SGHNT, YENEEA. CDR3 sequence: CASSLNRDRAGELFF.

The chain uses TRBV12-3 or TRBV12-4 and TRBJ2-7; no DNA is available, so the TRBD2 call from TCRdb remains unchecked. The CDR3 runs 15 residues. The CDR3 spells CASSKGLAGKHEQYF.

This chain joins TRBV7-8 and TRBJ2-3; as DNA is missing, the TRBD2 call by TCRdb cannot be tested. Looked up from germline, CDR1 is SGHVS and CDR2 is FQNEAQ. The CDR3 runs 16 residues. This chain's CDR3 is CASSLGFGRSTDTQYF.

The V call is TRBV27, the J call TRBJ2-3; TCRdb proposes TRBD1, but this gene call is untestable without DNA. The CDR3 covers 14 residues. CDR1 and CDR2 (germline): MNHEY, SMNVEV (reference sequence). The CDR3 is CASRHPGQADTQYF.

The chain is built from TRBV28 and TRBJ1-5; TCRdb reports TRBD1, a call that lacks DNA to check it against. CDR1 is MDHEN and CDR2 is SYDVKM in the germline V gene. This CDR3 is 12 amino acids long. CDR3 protein: CASSFGGHRQHF.

The chain joins TRBV12-3 or TRBV12-4 to TRBJ2-5; absent DNA, TCRdb's TRBD1 call cannot be checked. The CDR3 is 16 residues long. The CDR3: CASSLARTGQKETQYF.

The chain employs TRBV4-2 and TRBJ2-7; TCRdb's assignment of TRBD2 cannot be checked, as there is no DNA. The CDR3 loop spans 17 amino acids. In germline, CDR1 is LGHNA, CDR2 YNFKEQ. CDR3 in amino acids: CASSQDLLLAGAFEQYF.

V usage is TRBV9 and J usage is TRBJ1-1; with no DNA, the TCRdb D assignment of TRBD1 cannot be verified. The CDR3 is 13 residues long. Germline loops: CDR1 SGDLS, CDR2 YYNGEE. The CDR3 here is CASSVDSNTEAFF.

The V gene is TRBV29-1, the J gene TRBJ2-3; TCRdb returns TRBD2, unconfirmable since there is no DNA. The germline gives CDR1 SQVTM, CDR2 ANQGSEA. The CDR3 has 12 residues. CDR3 amino acids: CSVTSGTDTQYF.

The chain couples TRBV7-9 to TRBJ2-3; the D gene TCRdb calls, TRBD1, cannot be checked with no DNA. In germline, CDR1 is SEHNR, CDR2 FQNEAQ (reference sequence). CDR3 size: 13 residues. CDR3 sequence: CASSSGQRDTQYF.

The V gene is TRBV7-6, the J gene TRBJ2-7; the TCRdb call, TRBD2, lacks DNA for checking. CDR1 SGHVS and CDR2 FNYEAQ come from the germline V gene. This CDR3 region has 15 residues. The chain's CDR3 is CASSDIAGAGYEQYF.

The rearrangement uses TRBV5-6 and TRBJ2-5; without DNA, the TCRdb call of TRBD1 cannot be checked. The CDR3 length is 16 residues. Germline V CDR1 and CDR2: SGHDT, YYEEEE. CDR3 amino acids: CASSPGFGRWQETQYF.

The chain employs TRBV7-9 and TRBJ2-2; as DNA is missing, the TRBD2 call by TCRdb cannot be tested. The CDR3 covers 17 residues. Germline values: CDR1 SEHNR, CDR2 FQNEAQ (reference sequence). The CDR3 here is CASSPRLANTNTGELFF.

The genes are TRBV29-1 and TRBJ2-1; with no DNA, the TCRdb D assignment of TRBD2 cannot be verified. The CDR3 contains 20 residues. Germline V gene lookup returns CDR1 SQVTM and CDR2 ANQGSEA. The CDR3 sequence: CSVEDLTTGDGRVESNEQFF.

This sequence joins TRBV7-9 and TRBJ2-7; absent DNA, TCRdb's TRBD2 call cannot be checked. The V gene's germline CDR1 is SEHNR and CDR2 FQNEAQ (reference sequence). There are 16 residues in the CDR3. The CDR3 here is CASSLAGGLPNYEQYF.

The rearrangement joins TRBV5-5 to TRBJ2-1; TCRdb lists TRBD1, though no DNA is available to test this call. The CDR3 contains 15 residues. Germline values: CDR1 SGHKS, CDR2 YYEKEE (reference sequence). CDR3 loop: CASSLISGQYNEQFF.

V usage is TRBV30 and J usage is TRBJ2-7. The CDR3 loop spans 12 amino acids. Germline CDR1 is GTSNPN and CDR2 is SVGIG (reference sequence). This CDR3 is CAWIDVKDEQYF.

V is TRBV29-1 and J is TRBJ2-4. The germline V gene has CDR1 SQVTM and CDR2 ANQGSEA. The CDR3 is 15 amino acids. The CDR3 sequence is CSVKGGDKAKNIQYF.

The rearrangement joins TRBV7-2 to TRBJ2-7. Per the germline V gene, CDR1 is SGHTA and CDR2 is FQGNSA. The CDR3 contains 13 residues. The CDR3 sequence is CASSSENWDEQYF.

This chain links TRBV5-1 with TRBJ2-7. CDR3 size: 12 residues. Germline-derived CDR1 and CDR2 are SGHRS and YFSETQ. CDR3 region: CASSGSSYEQYF. Drawing the rest from reference TRBV5-1 and TRBJ2-7, the complete variable domain is KAGVTQTPRYLIKTRGQQVTLSCSPISGHRSVSWYQQTPGQGLQFLFEYFSETQRNKGNFPGRFSGRQFSNSRSEMNVSTLELGDSALYLCASSGSSYEQYFGPGTRLTVT.

The chain joins TRBV28 to TRBJ2-1; TCRdb calls TRBD1, which cannot be checked without DNA. The CDR3 length is 15 residues. The germline gives CDR1 MDHEN, CDR2 SYDVKM. This chain's CDR3 is CASKATQDSYNEQFF.

The chain recombines TRBV5-1 with TRBJ2-5. Looked up from germline, CDR1 is SGHRS and CDR2 is YFSETQ. This CDR3 region has 13 residues. CDR3 protein: CASSLEEVETQYF.

The chain has TRBV4-1 and TRBJ1-5; absent DNA, TCRdb's TRBD1 call cannot be checked. The V gene's germline CDR1 is MGHRA and CDR2 YSYEKL. The CDR3 sequence is 14 residues long. The CDR3 sequence is CASSPRQGVQPQHF.

This chain uses TRBV28 with TRBJ2-7; no DNA is available, so the TRBD1 call from TCRdb remains unchecked. The CDR3 extends over 14 amino acids. Germline V CDR1 and CDR2: MDHEN, SYDVKM. CDR3 residues: CASSRRPPGYEQYF.

The chain recombines TRBV7-2 with TRBJ2-7; TCRdb returns TRBD1, unconfirmable since there is no DNA. From germline, CDR1 is SGHTA and CDR2 FQGNSA. This CDR3 contains 13 residues. CDR3 loop: CASSPLAAHEQYF. The variable domain in full, with the rest retrieved from reference TRBV7-2 and TRBJ2-7, is GAGVSQSPSNKVTEKGKDVELRCDPISGHTALYWYRQSLGQGLEFLIYFQGNSAPDKSGLPSDRFSAERTGGSVSTLTIQRTQQEDSAVYLCASSPLAAHEQYFGPGTRLTVT.

This rearrangement joins TRBV5-1 to TRBJ1-5; TCRdb selects TRBD1, and the lack of DNA leaves this call unchecked. CDR3 length: 16 amino acids. The germline gives CDR1 SGHRS, CDR2 YFSETQ. This chain's CDR3 is CASSYPGTGANQPQHF.

The chain links TRBV29-1 to TRBJ1-1; absent DNA, TCRdb's TRBD1 call cannot be checked. The CDR3 runs 17 residues. Germline V lookup: CDR1 SQVTM, CDR2 ANQGSEA. This CDR3 is CSVEDSERQAVNTEAFF.